This T cell receptor (beta chain) was profiled in a study of cytomegalovirus exposure and HLA in healthy donors (dated by TCRdb to about 2017). Regarding the research as a whole: According to an earlier analysis of 587 of the donors, about 179 million T cells yielded roughly 100 million unique TCR beta sequences and around 300 Gb of sequence data. Approximately 300 gigabases of sequencing data and 70 million to 85 million unique TCR sequences were included in an early release covering about 700 HLA-typed donors. Of the 398 genotyped donors, over 65% fell in the genetic ancestry cluster associated with self-reported Caucasian donors. The study aimed to test whether cataloging public T cell receptors could reveal signatures of past pathogen exposure. Using immunosequencing, the study profiled T cell repertoires from fewer than 700 subjects and related those repertoires to cytomegalovirus serostatus. In addition to the first cohort of roughly 670 subjects, a separate validation cohort of approximately 130 different subjects was used. The study combined high-throughput TCR immunosequencing, statistical association of individual TCRs with disease status, and machine learning to predict cytomegalovirus infection status. To study patterns of TCR occurrence, a later analysis re-analyzed previously published TCR beta repertoires from 666 donors and added high-resolution HLA genotyping. In the later analysis, no new phenotypic data were used to find candidate immune exposures; instead, reliance was placed on TCR beta sequences and their occurrence across donors. To decide whether each TCR beta V gene segment behaved as functional or pseudogenic, an earlier analysis of some 600 of the donors relied on high-throughput TCR beta sequencing. Donor age, sex, ethnicity and CMV serostatus were compiled alongside the repertoire data. A later genetic analysis took genome-wide SNP genotypes for about 55% of the roughly 670 donors and used that subset as a discovery cohort. Every repertoire in the discovery cohort had been generated on one and the same sequencing platform. HLA typing covered class I and class II loci at four-digit resolution. The number of typed donors differed by locus: roughly 629-630 for A, B, C, DRB1 and DQB1; some 500 for DQA1; roughly 600 for DPA1; and approximately 450 for DPB1. A handful of DR-DQ haplotypes were treated as single units for association and clustering because of strong linkage in the cohort. Among some 400 genotyped donors of the cohort, an average of roughly 230,000 unique TCR beta nucleotide sequences was sequenced per donor, of which about 18% were non-productive.

The cohort comprised 670 or so healthy bone marrow donors. At the time of sampling, every cohort member was nominally healthy, though immune exposures that went unrecorded were likely present. The donor was CMV seropositive and belonged to the group of 250 to 300 seropositive cohort members. Every donor gave a peripheral blood sample, and the peripheral blood mononuclear cells from that sample were used for TCR beta sequencing. The Qiagen DNeasy Blood Extraction Kit was used to extract genomic DNA from the blood cell samples. Library preparation used the immunoSEQ multiplex PCR assay. For the multiplex PCR, a mixture combining 60 forward primers for TCR Vbeta segments and 13 reverse primers for TCR Jbeta segments was used. Amplification of the CDR3 region of rearranged TCR beta genes was performed with a multiplex PCR assay on genomic DNA. Amplified TCR beta libraries were sequenced as 87-base-pair reads on the Illumina HiSeq System. Under the source paper's analysis protocol: Across the 600 to 700 repertoires, a later analysis counted 78 million or so unique TCR beta chains, 9 million to 14 million of which were shared by at least two donors. Raw reads were error-corrected and collapsed into unique sequences by a nearest-neighbor algorithm in which closely related sequences were merged to remove PCR and sequencing errors. V, D and J gene segments were assigned by aligning CDR3 sequences to IMGT reference sequences. For a sequence to be retained, a match of at least six nucleotides to both a V gene segment and a J gene segment was required. A rearrangement was called productive if the CDR3 had no stop codons and remained in frame with V and J, and every other rearrangement was called non-productive. CDR3 was defined according to IMGT convention as the region running from the second conserved V-encoded cysteine to the conserved J-encoded phenylalanine. Sequences without an unambiguous match to a single V gene segment were excluded from the earlier analysis of 587 of the donors. In an earlier analysis of some 590 of the donors, a V segment was called functional when productive rearrangements were above 56.7%, and segregating when the standard deviation between donors exceeded 5%. To diagnose cytomegalovirus status from the catalog of TCR beta chain sequences, a statistical classification framework was built. In a later analysis, V and J genes were assigned by comparing TCR nucleotide sequences against IMGT/GENE-DB human TR gene sequences. The TCRdist pipeline was used in a later analysis to assign CDR3 sequences and most-parsimonious VDJ recombination scenarios. In a later analysis, every TCR beta chain was defined by the combination of its CDR3 amino acid sequence and its V-gene family, and reads without a unique V-gene family were dropped. In a later analysis, approximately 640 highly shared, low-generation-probability nucleotide sequences were removed to address suspected cross-contamination and a sequencing artifact. For each public chain, a later analysis derived a clonal expansion index from normalized ranks of inferred template counts within each repertoire. A later analysis computed generation probabilities with a VDJ recombination model fitted to out-of-frame rearrangements, and checked the results against IGoR. In a later analysis, hypergeometric tests were used to score TCR-TCR, TCR-HLA and TCR-CMV co-occurrence, with a repertoire-size bias correction applied to TCR pairs. To estimate false discovery rates, a later analysis permuted the HLA or CMV assignments 20 times. In a later analysis, co-occurring TCRs were grouped using DBSCAN, with TCRdist sequence similarity added in when clustering inside HLA-allele-positive subsets. Repertoires with fewer than 30,000 or more than 120,000 public chains, plus five repertoires with anomalous nucleotide sharing, were excluded from co-occurrence clustering. The source is immuneACCESS, and TCRdb retained only in-frame sequences with V and J called. Part of the clones is not carried over; for the studies checked, unresolved V genes explain less than half of this, and the remainder is unexplained. That table is the source of V, J and clone size, and D and trimming were worked out from the DNA. The sample table holds about 130,000 clones. The ten largest clones add up to under 2% of the sample.

Counted from cysteine to phenylalanine, this CDR3 has 15 amino acids. The kept DNA is CDR3 alone, 45 bases in frame from the first base. For this chain, trimming is 4 bases at the V end and 2 bases at the J end, and the number of junction bases without a gene match is 3. The germline V gene (reference sequence) yields SGHNT for CDR1 and YYREEE for CDR2. Results and caveats for the whole study, not just this receptor: Three of the identified cytomegalovirus-associated TCR beta chains were confirmed in vitro to be specific for cytomegalovirus antigens. Because HLA typing was missing for some donors at each locus, association tests included only the typed subset. In the study, about 150 TCR beta chains were listed as associated with cytomegalovirus. An earlier analysis of 587 of the donors showed that most TCR beta V segments appeared in productive rearrangements either about 87% or about 30% of the time, which broadly matched IMGT annotations. Assigning TCR associations to individual alleles was difficult when HLA alleles, especially DR and DQ, strongly co-occurred. Most TCR sequences were observed very rarely across donors, whereas some public TCRs were present in many individuals. The only immune exposure information available for the cohort was CMV serostatus. Correlated functional status among segregating V segments might be attributable to linkage disequilibrium, but an unknown experimental factor could not be ruled out. V-gene and J-gene trimming of TCR beta chains was associated with a missense DCLRE1C variant in a later genetic analysis, and the association was replicated in an independent cohort. A further reported finding was that TCR beta sequences accurately predicted the HLA-A and HLA-B alleles for most subjects in the first cohort. A later analysis reported that several top co-occurrence clusters appeared linked to parvovirus B19, influenza, CMV and Epstein-Barr virus. The classifier was reported to diagnose cytomegalovirus status with high specificity and sensitivity in both the original cohort and the validation cohort. The cohort was sequenced for TCR beta chains only, and without alpha or paired-chain data the features that could be detected were limited. A later analysis found that most CMV-associated TCR beta chains appeared HLA-restricted, with HLA associations seemingly driven largely by CMV exposure. Because the 87-base-pair reads could not distinguish some IMGT-functional V segments, including TRBV6-2 and TRBV6-3, those segments were excluded. According to the authors, the approach could potentially be generalized to other disease states and immunological phenotypes. Sequencing depth was assumed to be roughly uniform across donors in the presence/absence analyses, though that assumption may not hold. The earlier analysis of fewer than 750 of the donors excluded 15 to 20 rarely observed V segments, including chromosome 9 orphons, because counts were too low. According to a later analysis, TCR association rates differed among HLA loci, with DRB1 alleles showing the most associated TCRs and HLA-C alleles showing the fewest. A cluster of highly shared sequence variants was judged likely to be a technical artifact of the sequencing pipeline. At a false discovery rate of 0.05, a later analysis linked roughly 17,000 TCR beta sequences to specific HLA alleles. In a later analysis, HLA-associated TCR beta chains showed more clonal expansion and lower generation probabilities than non-associated chains that were equally common. Compared with the approximately 600-donor mean, donors in an Asian-associated ancestry cluster had fewer N-insertions in productive TCRs, according to a later genetic analysis.

As concerns this clone: The clone's antigen remains unknown.

The chain was built from TRBV5-4 and TRBJ1-3, and 10 bases in between align with TRBD1. This clonotype was obtained from a woman aged 40 to 50 in good health and CMV-seropositive. Sequencing was carried out using PBMCs. The bases are TGTGCCAGCAGCCCGGGACAGGGGCCTGGAAACACCATATATTTT. Translated, it reads CASSPGQGPGNTIYF.